Described below is a single TCR beta chain sequence and its context. These data come from a study of control samples from healthy donors and cancer patients. Using immunoSEQ multiplex PCR, the repertoire was profiled, and TCRdb retains in-frame clones only, with some absent. The sample yields roughly 94,000 clones, approximately 84% seen once. The CDR3 spans 18 residues. CDR1 and CDR2 from the germline V gene are KGHSH and LQKENI. Trimming stripped 3 bases from V and 1 base from J, with 21 bases between. The sequenced material came from PBMCs. The chain employs TRBV18 and TRBJ1-2; D might be TRBD1 (6 bases). This receptor was identified in a man aged 70-80 years with lung cancer. CDR3 in amino acids: CASSPAPSGQVFNYGYTF. The CDR3, as DNA: TGTGCCAGCTCACCGGCCCCGTCGGGACAAGTCTTTAACTATGGCTACACCTTC. Looking up the rest from reference TRBV18 and TRBJ1-2 gives the full variable domain: NAGVMQNPRHLVRRRGQEARLRCSPMKGHSHVYWYRQLPEEGLKFMVYLQKENIIDESGMPKERFSAEFPKEGPSILRIQQVVRGDSAAYFCASSPAPSGQVFNYGYTFGSGTRLTVV.